One T cell receptor beta chain is described in this entry. Its antigen is still unknown. Per-base qualities were not stored, and no clone one base away is much larger. Read against the paper, the sample's time point label means: about 28 days (+/-7) after the second vaccine dose. Because spike-specific TCR depth and breadth did not differ between the two schedules, AZD1222 recipients who got a second dose at roughly 4 weeks were pooled with those who got a second dose at roughly 12 weeks. Vaccinee samples were obtained from the UK trials COV001 and COV002, which included a single-blind randomized controlled phase 2/3 trial of AZD1222 (ChAdOx1 nCoV-19) in healthy adults. Trial participant PBMC samples were collected at day 0 and day 28 after the second dose for TCRbeta chain sequencing. V and J are truncated by 5 bases and 8 bases respectively, leaving an intervening sequence of 10 bases. The germline V gene specifies SGHAT as CDR1 and FQNNGV as CDR2. The CDR3 has 12 amino acids, counting the end cysteine and phenylalanine. The sequence is cut down to CDR3 DNA, 36 bases in frame from base 1.

The CDR3 regions of human TCRbeta chains were analyzed by immunosequencing. The study's processing was this. TCRs in the repertoires were compared against a reference library of SARS-CoV-2-specific TCRs that had been generated with the MIRA antigen-specificity platform. Breadth was defined as the fraction of unique TCRs that were SARS-CoV-2-associated, and depth was defined as the fraction of total T cells that were SARS-CoV-2-associated. Using the MIRA data, each spike-specific TCR was assigned both to the spike region to which the TCR was reactive and to a CD4 or CD8 class. Log10-transformed breadth and depth values were compared by one-way ANOVA with Sidak's multiple comparisons tests. The clones in this table, taken by TCRdb from immuneACCESS, are in-frame only. Not every clone is retained; where verified, under half of the shortfall comes from an unresolved V gene, and the cause of the rest is unknown. D and trimming come from the DNA, and the V and J calls and clone size come from that table. Here the sample has about 37,000 clones; approximately 90% occur a single time. The top ten clones comprise 11% of the sample.

The data stem from a study of T cell responses to AZD1222 COVID-19 vaccine (dated by TCRdb to about 2021). Study-wide context: A total of 233 trial participants underwent TCR sequencing, of whom around 200 received two doses of AZD1222 and 26 received two doses of the MenACWY control vaccine. Enrollment into the trials was organized by age into subgroups of 18-55, 56-69 and 70-plus years, and those subgroups contained approximately 160, 26 and 62 TCR-sequenced participants, respectively.

Points the paper makes about the study in general: Conclusions about previously exposed vaccinees are limited because only 6 or 7 AZD1222 recipients were SARS-CoV-2 seropositive at baseline. Participants were mostly white British, with more females than males. The authors suggested clonal diversity may have been underestimated. Epitopes outside the regions mutated in the B.1.351 and B.1.1.7 variants were reportedly recognized by nearly half of the unique spike-specific TCRs. In the small 56-69-year group, the increase in depth fell short of significance, most likely because of low power. A significant rise in spike-specific TCR breadth and depth was observed after two AZD1222 doses relative to day 0 and relative to MenACWY recipients. The vaccine-associated CD4 TCRs covered the entire spike protein, and the dominant responses fell in regions 160-218 and 743-854. Because no samples from the day 14 peak response were available, repertoires could be characterized only after the peak T cell response.

The sample consisted of peripheral blood, taken 28 days after the second AZD1222 dose. The receptor was derived from an adult who received the AZD1222 COVID-19 vaccine. The chain joins TRBV11-2 to TRBJ2-1; D gene: possibly TRBD2, on 5 matching bases. The CDR3 reads as follows: CASSNSRDEQFF. The bases are TGTGCCAGCAGCAATTCGAGGGATGAGCAGTTCTTC.